Presented here are 3 T cell receptor beta chains from one specimen sequenced in a study of post-analysis software for immune sequencing data. TCR beta cDNA libraries had unique molecular identifiers. TCRdb reanalysed the PCR reads using MiXCR and keeps one entry per CDR3 protein. The profile shows roughly 430,000 distinct CDR3 sequences, over 30% of them singletons. These receptors are not linked to any known antigen. General study findings and limits: Four or five TRBV segments were more frequent in patients than controls; TRBV5-6, TRBV5-1 and TRBV20-1 belonged to this group.

Sequencing was performed on blood. These receptors were collected from a girl aged 2-10 years with multiple sclerosis.

J is TRBJ2-3 and V is TRBV4-3; no clear D gene. Trimming took off 0 bases at V and 2 bases at J, with 15 bases between the two ends. The CDR3 sequence is 17 residues long. Germline values: CDR1 LGHNA, CDR2 YSLEER. As DNA, the CDR3 is TGCGCCAGCAGCCAAGATCACGGCTACCTATCCACAGATACGCAGTATTTT. This sequence encodes CASSQDHGYLSTDTQYF.

This chain connects TRBV18 to TRBJ2-5; 12 bases agree with TRBD1. Losses at the gene ends were 5 bases for V and 5 bases for J; bases not matched to a gene: 6. The CDR3 covers 15 residues. CDR1 is KGHSH and CDR2 is LQKENI in the germline V gene. CDR3 protein: CASSVGTGGAETQYF. In DNA, the CDR3 is TGTGCCAGCTCAGTCGGGACAGGGGGCGCGGAGACCCAGTACTTC.

This chain joins TRBV7-6 and TRBJ2-3; tentative D call: TRBD2 (6 bases). The CDR3 length is 15 residues. Trimming stripped 2 bases from V and 4 bases from J, with 13 bases between. From germline, CDR1 is SGHVS and CDR2 FNYEAQ. This CDR3 reads CASSLRQGLADTQYF. The DNA for the CDR3 is TGTGCCAGCAGCTTAAGGCAGGGACTTGCAGATACGCAGTATTTT.